These 11 T cell receptor beta chains came from one sample sequenced in a study of cytomegalovirus exposure and HLA in healthy donors. The primer mix had 60 Vbeta and 13 Jbeta primers. TCRdb's copy holds only in-frame clones and misses some; the assay was immunoSEQ multiplex PCR. This table has 140,000 to 150,000 clones, around 78% appearing once. The material sequenced was PBMCs. The receptors here all came from a young woman in good health and CMV-seronegative.

This clone was counted between two and nine times. The gene calls are TRBV19 and TRBJ1-5, with 8 bases identical to TRBD1. The CDR3 is 15 amino acids. In germline, CDR1 is LNHDA, CDR2 SQIVND (reference sequence). V lost 3 bases, J lost 4 bases, and 5 bases stayed unmatched. The CDR3 region has the DNA TGTGCCAGTAGTATTTCTGGACAGGGAAATCAGCCCCAGCATTTT. Residues: CASSISGQGNQPQHF. The whole variable domain, remainder taken from reference TRBV19 and TRBJ1-5, is DGGITQSPKYLFRKEGQNVTLSCEQNLNHDAMYWYRQDPGQGLRLIYYSQIVNDFQKGDIAEGYSVSREKKESFPLTVTSAQKNPTAFYLCASSISGQGNQPQHFGDGTRLSIL.

The chain uses TRBV9 and TRBJ1-4; D perhaps matches TRBD1 (5 bases). The CDR3 sequence is 14 residues long. The V and J ends lost 0 bases and 8 bases respectively, with 11 bases between them. CDR1 and CDR2 from the germline V gene are SGDLS and YYNGEE. The CDR3 sequence: CASSVAGAREKLFF. CDR3 sequence (DNA): TGTGCCAGCAGCGTAGCTGGGGCGAGAGAAAAACTGTTTTTT.

The V gene is TRBV15, the J gene TRBJ1-1, with D unresolved. This CDR3 is 14 amino acids long. Germline values: CDR1 LNHNV, CDR2 YYDKDF (reference sequence). Trimming shortened V by 1 base and J by 1 base, and 7 bases separated the two germline ends. This CDR3 is CATSRASRNTEAFF. The CDR3 DNA reads as TGTGCCACCAGCAGAGCGTCCAGGAACACTGAAGCTTTCTTT.

This clone was seen a single time. This rearrangement joins TRBV5-6 to TRBJ2-7; maybe TRBD1 (6 bases). The CDR3 runs 15 residues. V lost 3 bases and J 0 bases, leaving 13 bases between the germline ends. CDR1 is SGHDT and CDR2 is YYEEEE in the germline V gene. CDR3 coding DNA: TGTGCCAGCAGCTCCTCCTACAGGGCCTCCTACGAGCAGTACGTC. Encoded protein: CASSSSYRASYEQYV.

The V and J genes are TRBV5-5 and TRBJ1-3, with D possibly being TRBD1 (6 bases). This CDR3 is 15 amino acids long. Germline V lookup: CDR1 SGHKS, CDR2 YYEKEE (reference sequence). V lost 3 bases and J lost 4, with 14 bases in between. CDR3 amino acids: CASSWGPGDGNTIYF. The CDR3 DNA reads as TGTGCCAGCAGCTGGGGGCCAGGGGACGGAAACACCATATATTTT.

The V call is TRBV9, the J call TRBJ1-1; 7 bases fit TRBD1. Germline V lookup: CDR1 SGDLS, CDR2 YYNGEE. V dropped 4 bases and J dropped 5; count of bases not matched to a gene: 8. The CDR3 extends over 14 amino acids. Here the CDR3 reads CASSPKDRWTEAFF. In DNA form, the CDR3 reads TGTGCCAGCAGCCCAAAGGACAGGTGGACTGAAGCTTTCTTT.

The chain joins TRBV6-5 to TRBJ1-1; a weak D match, TRBD1 (5 bases). There are 15 residues in the CDR3. Trimming pared 0 bases from V and 3 bases from J, leaving 11 bases between. Looked up from germline, CDR1 is MNHEY and CDR2 is SVGAGI. CDR3 in DNA: TGTGCCAGCAGTTACTCATCTCGGGGGGACACTGAAGCTTTCTTT. Amino acid sequence: CASSYSSRGDTEAFF.

The V and J genes are TRBV10-3 and TRBJ2-3, with D perhaps matching TRBD1 (5 bases). CDR3 length: 14 residues. Germline CDR1 is ENHRY and CDR2 is SYGVKD. V shed 3 bases and J shed 3 bases, with 10 bases lying between them. The CDR3, as DNA: TGTGCCATCAGTGAAGGCAGGGTGACAGATACGCAGTATTTT. Its protein is CAISEGRVTDTQYF.

This chain joins TRBV7-9 and TRBJ1-1, with a weak D call TRBD1 (6 bases). The CDR3 has 16 residues. Germline CDR1 is SEHNR and CDR2 is FQNEAQ (reference sequence). Trimming removed 0 bases at V and 0 bases at J, with 11 bases between. The CDR3 region is CASSLAQGSMNTEAFF. The CDR3 nucleotides are TGTGCCAGCAGCTTAGCACAGGGCTCTATGAACACTGAAGCTTTCTTT.

This chain uses TRBV12-5 with TRBJ2-1; D unresolved. The CDR3 loop spans 17 amino acids. In germline, CDR1 is LGHNT, CDR2 FRNRAP. V shed 0 bases and J shed 6 bases, with 18 bases lying between them. CDR3 in DNA: TGTGCTAGTGGTTTGGTACTTAGCCGGGTATTAGTCAATGAGCAGTTCTTC. Amino acid sequence: CASGLVLSRVLVNEQFF.

This rearrangement joins TRBV5-1 to TRBJ2-6; D call uncertain. There are 13 residues in the CDR3. Germline V gene data show CDR1 as SGHRS and CDR2 as YFSETQ. Trimming cost V 0 bases and J 11 bases, with 9 bases left between them. The CDR3 protein is CASSLGELDVLTF. DNA of the CDR3: TGCGCCAGCAGCTTGGGAGAATTGGACGTCCTGACTTTC.